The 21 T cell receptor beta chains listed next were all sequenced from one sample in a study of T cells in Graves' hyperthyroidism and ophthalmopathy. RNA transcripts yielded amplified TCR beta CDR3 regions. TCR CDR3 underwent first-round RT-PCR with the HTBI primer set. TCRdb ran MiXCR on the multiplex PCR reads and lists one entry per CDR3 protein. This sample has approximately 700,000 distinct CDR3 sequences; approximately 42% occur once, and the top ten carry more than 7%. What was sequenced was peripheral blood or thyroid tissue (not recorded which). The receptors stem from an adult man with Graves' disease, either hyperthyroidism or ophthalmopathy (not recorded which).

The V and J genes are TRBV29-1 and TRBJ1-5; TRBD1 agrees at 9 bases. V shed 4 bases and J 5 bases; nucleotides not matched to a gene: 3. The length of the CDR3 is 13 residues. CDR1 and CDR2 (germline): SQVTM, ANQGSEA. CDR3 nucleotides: TGCAGCGTTGTCCGGGACAGGGATCAGCCCCAGCATTTT. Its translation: CSVVRDRDQPQHF.

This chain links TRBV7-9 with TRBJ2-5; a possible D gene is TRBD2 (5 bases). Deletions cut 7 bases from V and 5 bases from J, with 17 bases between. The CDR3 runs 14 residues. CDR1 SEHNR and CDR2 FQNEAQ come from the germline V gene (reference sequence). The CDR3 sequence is CASKVLLPGETQYF. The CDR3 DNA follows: TGTGCCAGCAAAGTCTTGTTGCCGGGGGAGACCCAGTACTTC.

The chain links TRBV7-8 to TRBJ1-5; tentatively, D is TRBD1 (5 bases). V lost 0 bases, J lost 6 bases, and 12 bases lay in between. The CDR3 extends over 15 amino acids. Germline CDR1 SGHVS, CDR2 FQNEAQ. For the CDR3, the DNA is TGTGCCAGCAGCTTAGCGGGGGGTTTGGGTCAGCCCCAGCATTTT. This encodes CASSLAGGLGQPQHF.

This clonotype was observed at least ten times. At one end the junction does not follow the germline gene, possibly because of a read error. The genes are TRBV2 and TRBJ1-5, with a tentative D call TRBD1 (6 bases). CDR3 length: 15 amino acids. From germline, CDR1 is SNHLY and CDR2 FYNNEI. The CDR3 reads CASTEASGVRQPQHF. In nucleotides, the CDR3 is TGTGCCAGCACTGAAGCGTCAGGGGTTCGTCAGCCCCAGCATTTT.

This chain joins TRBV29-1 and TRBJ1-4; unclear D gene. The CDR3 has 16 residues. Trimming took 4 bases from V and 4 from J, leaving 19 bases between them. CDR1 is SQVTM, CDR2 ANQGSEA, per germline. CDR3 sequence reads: CSVVAGGPGDNEKLFF. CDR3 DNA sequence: TGCAGCGTTGTGGCGGGAGGGCCTGGAGATAATGAAAAACTGTTTTTT.

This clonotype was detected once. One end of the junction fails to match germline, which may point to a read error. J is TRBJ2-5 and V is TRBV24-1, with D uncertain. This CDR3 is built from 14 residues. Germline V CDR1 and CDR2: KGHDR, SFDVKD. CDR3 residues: CASSDSQTQETQYF. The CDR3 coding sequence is TGTGCCAGCAGTGATTCCCAGACCCAAGAGACTCAGTACTTC.

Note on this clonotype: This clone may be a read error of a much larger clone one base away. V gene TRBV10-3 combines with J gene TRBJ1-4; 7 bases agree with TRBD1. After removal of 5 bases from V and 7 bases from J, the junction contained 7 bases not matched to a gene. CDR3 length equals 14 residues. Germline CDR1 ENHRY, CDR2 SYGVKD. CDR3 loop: CAISLGGSPEKLFF. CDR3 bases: TGTGCCATCAGTTTAGGGGGCAGCCCTGAAAAACTGTTTTTT.

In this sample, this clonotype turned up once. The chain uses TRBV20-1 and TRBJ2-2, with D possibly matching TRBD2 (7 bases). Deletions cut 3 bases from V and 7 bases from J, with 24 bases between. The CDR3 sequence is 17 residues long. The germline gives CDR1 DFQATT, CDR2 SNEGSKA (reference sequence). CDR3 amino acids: CSASSDLGAGANGELFF. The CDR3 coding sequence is TGCAGTGCTAGCTCAGACTTGGGGGCGGGAGCGAACGGGGAGCTGTTTTTT.

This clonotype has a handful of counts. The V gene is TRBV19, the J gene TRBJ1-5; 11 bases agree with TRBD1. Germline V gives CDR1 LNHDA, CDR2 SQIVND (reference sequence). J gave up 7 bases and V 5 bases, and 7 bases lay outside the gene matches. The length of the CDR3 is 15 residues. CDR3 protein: CASSRGQGAWQPQHF. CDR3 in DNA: TGTGCCAGTAGTCGAGGACAGGGGGCTTGGCAGCCCCAGCATTTT.

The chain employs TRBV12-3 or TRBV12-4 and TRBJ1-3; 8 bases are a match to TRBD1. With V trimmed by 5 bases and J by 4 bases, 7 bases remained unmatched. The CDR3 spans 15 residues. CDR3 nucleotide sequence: TGTGCCAGCAGTCTCACAGGGGGAGGAGGAAACACCATATATTTT. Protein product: CASSLTGGGGNTIYF.

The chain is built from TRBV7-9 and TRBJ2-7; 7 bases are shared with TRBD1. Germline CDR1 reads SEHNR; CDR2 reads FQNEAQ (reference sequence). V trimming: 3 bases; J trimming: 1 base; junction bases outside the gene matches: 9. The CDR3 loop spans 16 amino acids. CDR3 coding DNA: TGTGCCAGCAGCTTGTCCAGGGGGAGTAGATCCTACGAGCAGTACTTC. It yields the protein CASSLSRGSRSYEQYF.

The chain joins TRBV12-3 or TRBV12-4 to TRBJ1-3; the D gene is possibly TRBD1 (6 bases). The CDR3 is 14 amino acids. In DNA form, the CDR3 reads TGTGCTAGTGGGGAAAGGACAGTTGGAAACACCATATATTTT. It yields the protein CASGERTVGNTIYF.

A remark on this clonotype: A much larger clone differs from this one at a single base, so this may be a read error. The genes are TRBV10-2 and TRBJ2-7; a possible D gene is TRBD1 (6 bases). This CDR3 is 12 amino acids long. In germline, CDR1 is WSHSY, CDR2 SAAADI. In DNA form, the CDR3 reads TGCGCCAGCGCCCAGGGGAACAACGAGCAGTGCTTC. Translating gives CASAQGNNEQCF.

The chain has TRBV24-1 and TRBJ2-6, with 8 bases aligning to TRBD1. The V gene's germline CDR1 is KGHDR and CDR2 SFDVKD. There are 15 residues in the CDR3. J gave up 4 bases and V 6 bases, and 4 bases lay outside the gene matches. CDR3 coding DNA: TGTGCCACCAGTCTGACAGGGGCCGGGGCCAACGTCCTGACTTTC. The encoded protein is CATSLTGAGANVLTF.

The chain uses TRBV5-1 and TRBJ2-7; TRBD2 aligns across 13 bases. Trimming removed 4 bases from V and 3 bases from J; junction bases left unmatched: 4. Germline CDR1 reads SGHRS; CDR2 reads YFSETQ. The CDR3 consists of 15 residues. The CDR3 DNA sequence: TGCGCCAGCAGCGGACTAGCGGGAGCTGGCTACGAGCAGTACTTC. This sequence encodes CASSGLAGAGYEQYF.

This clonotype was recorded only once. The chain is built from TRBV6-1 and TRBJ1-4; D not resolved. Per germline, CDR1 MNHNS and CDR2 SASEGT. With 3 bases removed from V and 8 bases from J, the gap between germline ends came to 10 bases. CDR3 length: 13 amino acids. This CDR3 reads CASSDGLSEKLFF. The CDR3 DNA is TGTGCCAGCAGTGACGGTTTAAGCGAAAAACTGTTTTTT.

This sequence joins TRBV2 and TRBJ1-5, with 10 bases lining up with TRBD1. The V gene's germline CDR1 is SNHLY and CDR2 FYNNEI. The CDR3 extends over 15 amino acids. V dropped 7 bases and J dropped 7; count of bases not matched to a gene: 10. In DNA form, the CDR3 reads TGTGCCAGCAAGGGGGACAGGGGTATCGGGCAGCCCCAGCATTTT. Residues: CASKGDRGIGQPQHF.

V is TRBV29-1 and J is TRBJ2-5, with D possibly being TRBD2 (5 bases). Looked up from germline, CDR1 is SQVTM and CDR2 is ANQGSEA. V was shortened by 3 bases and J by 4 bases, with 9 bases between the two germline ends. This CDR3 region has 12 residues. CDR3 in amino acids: CSVDRRPETQYF. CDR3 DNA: TGCAGCGTTGACAGGAGGCCAGAGACCCAGTACTTC.

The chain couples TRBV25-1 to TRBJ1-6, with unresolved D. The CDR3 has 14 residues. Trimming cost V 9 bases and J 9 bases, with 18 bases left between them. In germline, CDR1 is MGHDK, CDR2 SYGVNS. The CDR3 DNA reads TGTGCCAGTGAAAGCCGGGGAGGGATTTCACCCCTCCACTTT. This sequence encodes CASESRGGISPLHF.

This CDR3 is CSASGQLISNQPQHF. CDR3 in DNA: TGCAGTGCTAGTGGACAGCTCATTAGCAATCAGCCCCAGCATTTT. The genes are TRBV20-1 and TRBJ1-5, with a possible D match to TRBD1 (6 bases). Germline V gene data show CDR1 as DFQATT and CDR2 as SNEGSKA (reference sequence). The length of the CDR3 is 15 residues. V gave up 3 bases and J gave up 0 bases, with 12 bases separating them.

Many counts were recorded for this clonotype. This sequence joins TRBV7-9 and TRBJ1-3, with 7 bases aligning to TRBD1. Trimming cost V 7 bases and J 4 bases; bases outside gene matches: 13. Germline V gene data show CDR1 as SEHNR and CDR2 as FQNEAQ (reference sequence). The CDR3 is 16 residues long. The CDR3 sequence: CASIRQGTHGGNTIYF. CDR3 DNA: TGTGCCAGCATCCGACAGGGTACACATGGAGGAAACACCATATATTTT.